This TCR beta chain was sequenced for a study of vaccination effects on CD4 cells after COVID-19. Per the germline V gene, CDR1 is SNHLY and CDR2 is FYNNEI. CDR3 length equals 15 residues. Trimming pared 5 bases from V and 0 bases from J, leaving 12 bases between. This clone has just a few counts. The target antigen is unknown. Following culture for ten to eleven days, CD4+ T cells were isolated. Either the mRNA-1273 or the BNT162b2 vaccine was given to participants as two doses. Nucleocapsid antibodies stayed negative before and after vaccination, showing no earlier SARS-CoV-2 infection. This table comes from immunoSEQ multiplex PCR, and its TCRdb copy is limited to in-frame clones, with some not included. Of under 35,000 clones listed, around two thirds are singletons.

The chain is built from TRBV2 and TRBJ2-3; TRBD2 might be the D (5 bases). This clonotype originated in a human donor who received a COVID-19 vaccine. The sequences come from CD4+ T cells from PBMCs cultured without peptide, collected after COVID-19 vaccination. This CDR3 is CASSSISGSTDTQYF. DNA for the CDR3: TGTGCCAGCAGTTCCATCAGCGGTAGCACAGATACGCAGTATTTT. Variable domain in full (rest from reference TRBV2 and TRBJ2-3): EPEVTQTPSHQVTQMGQEVILRCVPISNHLYFYWYRQILGQKVEFLVSFYNNEISEKSEIFDDQFSVERPDGSNFTLKIRSTKLEDSAMYFCASSSISGSTDTQYFGPGTRLTVL.